Sequencing of this T cell receptor (beta chain) was carried out in a study of CD8 T cells in Susac syndrome. The authors sequenced TCR beta from blood CD8+ and CD4+ T cells. Healthy donors, matched for age and sex, constituted the control group. The junction had 5 bases not matched to a gene; V was cut back by 5 bases and J by 3 bases. Germline V gene sequence: CDR1 SGHTA, CDR2 FQGNSA. This CDR3 is 14 amino acids long. RNA was extracted with the RNeasy kit, and a quantity of about 0.45 to 1 ug was reverse transcribed using random hexamers. The authors amplified TCR beta CDR3 across 54 Vbeta and 13 Jbeta using immunoSEQ multiplex PCR. Each CDR3 protein gets one entry after TCRdb re-called the immunoSEQ multiplex PCR reads with MiXCR. Seen here are 180,000 or so distinct CDR3 sequences, around 94% observed once, and the top ten hold around 0.14%.

The sample was CD4+ T cells from PBMCs. This clonotype originated in a human donor in good health. The rearrangement joins TRBV7-2 to TRBJ2-5, with 8 bases matching TRBD1. In DNA form, the CDR3 reads TGTGCCAGCAGCGGGGACAGGTGGGAAGAGACCCAGTACTTC. It encodes CASSGDRWEETQYF.